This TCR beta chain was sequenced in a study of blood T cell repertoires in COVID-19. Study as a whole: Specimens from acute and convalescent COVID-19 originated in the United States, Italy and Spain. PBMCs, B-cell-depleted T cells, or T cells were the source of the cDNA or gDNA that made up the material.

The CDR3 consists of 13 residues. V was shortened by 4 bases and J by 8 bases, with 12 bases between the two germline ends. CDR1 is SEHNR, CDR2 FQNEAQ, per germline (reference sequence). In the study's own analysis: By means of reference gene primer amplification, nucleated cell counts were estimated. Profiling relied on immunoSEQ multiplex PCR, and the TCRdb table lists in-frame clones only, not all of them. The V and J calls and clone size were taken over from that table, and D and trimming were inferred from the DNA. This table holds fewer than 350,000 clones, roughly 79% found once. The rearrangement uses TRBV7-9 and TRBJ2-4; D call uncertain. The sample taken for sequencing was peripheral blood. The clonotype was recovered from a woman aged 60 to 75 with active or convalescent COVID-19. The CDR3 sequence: CASSYSPVDIQYF. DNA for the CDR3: TGTGCCAGCAGCTACAGCCCCGTTGACATTCAGTACTTC.